One and the same sample provided the 9 T cell receptor beta chains below, sequenced in a study of blood T cell repertoires in COVID-19. Produced via immunoSEQ multiplex PCR; TCRdb's table is partial and in-frame only. This table has some 160,000 clones, around 90% appearing once. The specimen was peripheral blood. All receptors come from an elderly woman with COVID-19, enrolled during active disease.

CDR3 coding DNA: TGTGCCATCAGTGGGGCTGGATCAGGGACCCAGTACTTC. It specifies CAISGAGSGTQYF. The chain is built from TRBV10-3 and TRBJ2-5; no reliable D call. V shed 4 bases and J shed 7 bases, with 13 bases lying between them. Germline V gives CDR1 ENHRY, CDR2 SYGVKD. CDR3 length: 13 residues.

This sequence joins TRBV28 and TRBJ1-6; 7 nucleotides line up with TRBD1. The CDR3 is made up of 15 amino acids. Germline-derived CDR1 and CDR2 are MDHEN and SYDVKM. With V trimmed by 1 base and J by 7 bases, 4 bases remained unmatched. The CDR3 region is CASSLSGGRNSPLHF. The CDR3 DNA reads as TGTGCCAGCAGTTTATCAGGGGGGCGAAATTCACCCCTCCACTTT.

The CDR3: CASSQDRRAGQPQHF. Here the CDR3 DNA reads TGTGCCAGCAGCCAAGACCGGAGGGCAGGTCAGCCCCAGCATTTT. The chain recombines TRBV3-1 (or the pseudogene TRBV3-2) with TRBJ1-5; D call uncertain. This CDR3 has 15 residues. Per germline, CDR1 LGHDT and CDR2 YNNKEL (reference sequence). The ends were cut back, 0 bases at V and 6 bases at J, with 12 bases in the middle.

This sequence joins TRBV5-1 and TRBJ2-7; D perhaps matches TRBD1 (6 bases). Between the trimmed V and J ends, which lost 8 bases and 2 bases, there was a span of 14 bases. From germline, CDR1 is SGHRS and CDR2 YFSETQ. This CDR3 contains 13 residues. The CDR3 region is CASYRDNAYEQYF. DNA of the CDR3: TGCGCCAGTTACCGGGACAACGCCTACGAGCAGTACTTC.

This clone has more than one count but fewer than ten. V is TRBV10-3 and J is TRBJ1-5; weak D call: TRBD1 (5 bases). From germline, CDR1 is ENHRY and CDR2 SYGVKD. With 4 bases removed from V and 3 bases from J, the gap between germline ends came to 7 bases. There are 13 residues in the CDR3. DNA of the CDR3: TGTGCCATCAGTGGGACATCCAATCAGCCCCAGCATTTT. This sequence encodes CAISGTSNQPQHF.

Only one count was recorded for this clone. The chain combines TRBV19 with TRBJ2-7; a possible D gene is TRBD2 (6 bases). Trimming stripped 4 bases from V and 3 bases from J, with 7 bases between. This CDR3 contains 12 residues. CDR1 and CDR2 (germline): LNHDA, SQIVND (reference sequence). The CDR3 nucleotides are TGTGCCAGTAGTACGGGACTCTACGAGCAGTACTTC. Its protein product is CASSTGLYEQYF. The variable domain in full, with the rest retrieved from reference TRBV19 and TRBJ2-7, is DGGITQSPKYLFRKEGQNVTLSCEQNLNHDAMYWYRQDPGQGLRLIYYSQIVNDFQKGDIAEGYSVSREKKESFPLTVTSAQKNPTAFYLCASSTGLYEQYFGPGTRLTVT.

The CDR3 nucleotides read TGTGCCAGCAGTTTTGACTTTCTACTGGGCAATCAGCCCCAGCATTTT. This encodes CASSFDFLLGNQPQHF. The chain uses TRBV28 and TRBJ1-5; D is uncertain. The CDR3 covers 16 residues. CDR1 is MDHEN and CDR2 is SYDVKM in the germline V gene. Trimming removed 3 bases from V and 2 bases from J, with 14 bases in between.

The chain recombines TRBV7-2 with TRBJ1-5; weak D call: TRBD1 (5 bases). The CDR3 contains 14 residues. The ends were cut back, 3 bases at V and 2 bases at J, with 8 bases in the middle. From germline, CDR1 is SGHTA and CDR2 FQGNSA. The CDR3 DNA reads TGTGCCAGCAGCTTTTTAGGGGGCAATCAGCCCCAGCATTTT. This codes for CASSFLGGNQPQHF.

For this clone: Additional DNA sequences in this sample encode the identical CDR3. The chain is built from TRBV28 and TRBJ1-6; TRBD1 aligns across 7 bases. CDR1 is MDHEN, CDR2 SYDVKM, per germline. J lost 5 bases, V lost 4 bases, and 2 bases had no gene match. The CDR3 sequence is 14 residues long. As DNA, the CDR3 is TGTGCCAGCAGTTCCGGACAGGATAATTCACCCCTCCACTTT. Translated, it gives CASSSGQDNSPLHF.